A selection of T cell receptor beta chains follows, all from one sample in a study of control samples from healthy donors and cancer patients. Sequencing used immunoSEQ multiplex PCR; TCRdb keeps in-frame clones, though not all of them. This sample has some 74,000 clones, with 83% found just once. Sequenced sample: blood. The receptor set was obtained from a man aged 55-75 years in good health. CDR3s include the opening cysteine and the closing phenylalanine or tryptophan. A D gene is named only where the DNA matches it firmly. Clone size is stated in some rows and not others, as once, few, many or a class when expanded.

j_call | clone_size | cdr3_length | d_call | v_call | cdr3_nt | cdr3_aa
TRBJ2-1 | NA | 13 | TRBD2 | TRBV30 | TGTGCCTGGAGTGTACTAGCGGGAGGGGAGCAGTTCTTC | CAWSVLAGGEQFF
TRBJ2-1 | NA | 16 | NA | TRBV2 | TGTGCCAGCAGAGAGGTGACCAGTGTCTCCTACAATGAGCAGTTCTTC | CASREVTSVSYNEQFF
TRBJ1-2 | NA | 16 | TRBD1 | TRBV4-3 | TGCGCCAGCAGCCTCCGACGGACAGGGTTAAACTATGGCTACACCTTC | CASSLRRTGLNYGYTF
TRBJ2-3 | NA | 15 | NA | TRBV6-1 | TGTGCCAGCAGTGAAGGCTGGGGGGCGCGGGATACGCAGTATTTT | CASSEGWGARDTQYF
TRBJ2-2 | NA | 15 | NA | TRBV7-2 | TGTGCCAGCAGCCCCATGACTAGTAACACCGGGGAGCTGTTTTTT | CASSPMTSNTGELFF
TRBJ2-5 | NA | 12 | NA | TRBV7-9 | TGTGCCAGCGGTTCCGGTCAAGGGACCCAGTACTTC | CASGSGQGTQYF
TRBJ1-6 | NA | 15 | TRBD1 | TRBV10-3 | TGTGCCATCAGCGAGACAGGGGGCTGGGAATCACCCCTCCACTTT | CAISETGGWESPLHF
TRBJ2-1 | NA | 16 | TRBD2 | TRBV5-4 | TGTGCCAGCAGCCAAGAAGCGGGAGGTTTGTACAATGAGCAGTTCTTC | CASSQEAGGLYNEQFF
TRBJ1-4 | NA | 14 | NA | TRBV29-1 | TGCAGCGTTTACTCCAAAGCTCTTAATGAAAAACTGTTTTTT | CSVYSKALNEKLFF
TRBJ2-3 | once | 15 | NA | TRBV5-4 | TGTGCCAGCAGCCCCCCCGGGGGAGGTACAGATACGCAGTATTTT | CASSPPGGGTDTQYF
TRBJ1-1 | once | 15 | NA | TRBV27 | TGTGCCAGCAGGCCAGGAGGGGGAATGAACACTGAAGCTTTCTTT | CASRPGGGMNTEAFF
TRBJ2-6 | NA | 17 | NA | TRBV25-1 | TGTGCCAGCAGTGAGCGGACATGGAGCTCTGGGGCCAACGTCCTGACTTTC | CASSERTWSSGANVLTF
TRBJ1-1 | NA | 13 | NA | TRBV7-8 | TGTGCCAGCAGCTTAGATGGGGACACTGAAGCTTTCTTT | CASSLDGDTEAFF
TRBJ2-2 | NA | 13 | TRBD1 | TRBV27 | TGTGCCAGCAGTTTACCAGGGGGCGGGGAGCTGTTTTTT | CASSLPGGGELFF
TRBJ2-1 | once | 11 | NA | TRBV24-1 | TGTGCCACCAGTGATTTAGTAGAGCAGTTCTTC | CATSDLVEQFF
TRBJ2-7 | NA | 12 | NA | TRBV7-2 | TGTGCCAGCAGTTCTTCTGACTACGAGCAGTACTTC | CASSSSDYEQYF
TRBJ2-5 | once | 13 | NA | TRBV5-1 | TGCGCCAGCAGCAAGGGCCATCAAGAGACCCAGTACTTC | CASSKGHQETQYF